Listed here is a single T cell receptor beta chain. This sample stems from a study of blood T cell repertoires in COVID-19. Some clones are missing from TCRdb's copy, which holds only in-frame ones; the method was immunoSEQ multiplex PCR. The table lists about 310,000 clones, around 86% of them singletons, with 1% in the top ten. Trimming shortened V by 3 bases and J by 3 bases, and 6 bases separated the two germline ends. CDR1 is MGHDK, CDR2 SYGVNS, per germline. The CDR3 runs 13 residues. The chain carries TRBV25-1 and TRBJ1-5; D is undetermined. Sample: peripheral blood. The TCR sequence derives from a man between 50 and 59 years old with active or convalescent COVID-19. CDR3 coding DNA: TGTGCCAGCAGTGAGGGCGTCAATCAGCCCCAGCATTTT. Translated: CASSEGVNQPQHF.